This TCR beta chain was documented in a study of cytomegalovirus exposure and HLA in healthy donors. Both 60 Vbeta primers and 13 Jbeta primers went into the PCR. Only in-frame clones appear in the TCRdb table, and some are missing; sequencing was by immunoSEQ multiplex PCR. The table records around 150,000 clones, more than 75% of them present only once. V shed 5 bases and J 3 bases; nucleotides not matched to a gene: 9. Germline values: CDR1 SGHTA, CDR2 FQGNSA. This CDR3 spans 16 amino acids. Study-wide findings and caveats: An observed cluster of highly shared sequence variants was recorded as a likely sequencing artifact.

For this clone: The antigen is undetermined.

Material for sequencing was PBMCs. This clonotype originated in a man in his late teens or twenties in good health and CMV-seropositive. J is TRBJ1-4 and V is TRBV7-2; 7 bases match TRBD1. In nucleotides, the CDR3 is TGTGCCAGCAGCCGACGGGACAGTGCCCCTAATGAAAAACTGTTTTTT. Amino acids: CASSRRDSAPNEKLFF.